This entry lists 30 T cell receptor beta chains sequenced from one sample in a study of blood T cells in healthy people across ages. A J-beta primer mix and a sample-barcoded 5' primer were used in a second PCR of about 7 to 12 cycles. TCRdb ran MiXCR on the 5' RACE reads and lists one entry per CDR3 protein. The repertoire holds about 630,000 distinct CDR3 sequences, with more than 20% as singletons. Sequenced input: blood. The receptor set was obtained from a man aged 65 to 85 in good health.

In DNA, the CDR3 is TGCAGTGCGAGTCAGCACTCTGGGGCCAACGTCCTGACTTTC. It codes for CSASQHSGANVLTF. The chain joins TRBV20-1 to TRBJ2-6, with unresolved D. Trimming shortened V by 6 bases and J by 0 bases, and 9 bases separated the two germline ends. This CDR3 is 14 amino acids long. Germline CDR1 reads DFQATT; CDR2 reads SNEGSKA (reference sequence).

This clonotype was recorded a few times. V gene TRBV12-3 or TRBV12-4 combines with J gene TRBJ1-3; TRBD1 is a possible D gene (5 bases). The CDR3 spans 14 residues. V was shortened by 3 bases and J by 5 bases, with 11 bases between the two germline ends. The CDR3 bases are TGTGCCAGCAGTTTGGCAGGGTCTAGAAACACCATATATTTT. Its protein is CASSLAGSRNTIYF.

The chain is built from TRBV9 and TRBJ1-1; possible D gene TRBD1, 5 bases. V lost 0 bases to trimming and J lost 4 bases, with 10 bases between them. The CDR3 is 14 residues long. CDR1 is SGDLS and CDR2 is YYNGEE in the germline V gene. CDR3: CASSVAARATEAFF. DNA of the CDR3: TGTGCCAGCAGCGTAGCCGCCAGGGCCACTGAAGCTTTCTTT.

This chain connects TRBV3-1 to TRBJ2-1, with a possible D match to TRBD1 (6 bases). The CDR3 is made up of 16 amino acids. CDR1 is LGHDT, CDR2 YNNKEL, per germline (reference sequence). Trimming stripped 1 base from V and 4 bases from J, with 14 bases between. The CDR3 DNA reads as TGTGCCAGCAGCCAAGCTGGGGCAGGGGCTTACAATGAGCAGTTCTTC. Translated: CASSQAGAGAYNEQFF.

As regards this clonotype: An end of the junction differs from the germline gene, which may be a read error. The CDR3 sequence: CASGVAASKTYEQYF. Written as DNA, the CDR3 is TGTGCCAGCGGCGTAGCGGCTAGCAAGACCTACGAGCAGTACTTC. This chain joins TRBV9 and TRBJ2-7, with D tentatively TRBD2 (6 bases). This CDR3 contains 15 residues. Germline lookup yields CDR1 SGDLS and CDR2 YYNGEE.

As regards this clonotype: With a much larger clone just one base away, this may be a read error. The rearrangement joins TRBV10-3 to TRBJ2-5; 7 bases align to TRBD1. The J call may not be correct, given that the DNA end is closer to TRBJ2-7. CDR1 and CDR2 from the germline V gene are ENHRY and SYGVKD. This CDR3 is 11 amino acids long. This CDR3 reads CAVGTAYEQYF. Written as DNA, the CDR3 is TGTGCCGTCGGGACAGCCTACGAGCAGTACTTC.

At least ten counts were recorded for this clonotype. The CDR3 DNA is TGCGCCAGCAGTCTAGCGGCCGGGGAGACCCAGTACTTC. Protein sequence: CASSLAAGETQYF. The chain links TRBV4-3 to TRBJ2-5, with 7 bases lining up with TRBD2. Germline CDR1 reads LGHNA; CDR2 reads YSLEER. CDR3 length equals 13 residues. The V segment lost 6 bases and the J segment 5 bases; nucleotides outside the gene matches: 6.

This clonotype was observed a handful of times. This chain joins TRBV12-5 and TRBJ2-5; tentatively, D is TRBD1 (6 bases). There are 16 residues in the CDR3. In germline, CDR1 is LGHNT, CDR2 FRNRAP. Trimming took off 4 bases at V and 0 bases at J, with 15 bases between the two ends. The CDR3 nucleotides read TGTGCTAGTGGTTCCCCGGAAACAGGGTACCAAGAGACCCAGTACTTC. Its protein is CASGSPETGYQETQYF.

The CDR3 DNA reads as TGCAGCGTGTGTATCGTGGTGGGTGAGCAGTTCTTC. Translating it yields CSVCIVVGEQFF. V gene TRBV29-1 combines with J gene TRBJ2-1; unclear D gene. This CDR3 contains 12 residues. Per the germline V gene, CDR1 is SQVTM and CDR2 is ANQGSEA. Trimming removed 6 bases from V and 9 bases from J, with 15 bases in between.

This clonotype was counted between two and nine times. The rearrangement uses TRBV5-6 and TRBJ2-3; TRBD2 might be the D (5 bases). The CDR3 has 16 amino acids. The ends were cut back, 4 bases at V and 5 bases at J, with 20 bases in the middle. CDR1 is SGHDT, CDR2 YYEEEE, per germline. CDR3 DNA: TGTGCCAGCAGCGACCTAGCCCGACGGGTTGAAGATACGCAGTATTTT. Amino acid sequence: CASSDLARRVEDTQYF.

This clonotype has only a few counts. The rearrangement links TRBV27 to TRBJ2-7, with a weak D call TRBD2 (6 bases). Germline CDR1 and CDR2: MNHEY and SMNVEV (reference sequence). Trimming removed 4 bases at V and 2 bases at J, with 18 bases between. The CDR3 is 16 residues long. The CDR3 loop is CASSSRWRESPYEQYF. The CDR3 DNA sequence: TGTGCCAGCAGTTCTCGGTGGAGGGAGAGTCCCTACGAGCAGTACTTC.

This rearrangement joins TRBV10-3 to TRBJ1-2, with TRBD1 matching 7 bases. This CDR3 spans 17 amino acids. The V gene end was trimmed by 6 bases and the J gene end by 4 bases; junction bases not matched to a gene: 17. Germline CDR1 reads ENHRY; CDR2 reads SYGVKD. Here the CDR3 reads CAIRTPGEGARVYGYTF. The CDR3 DNA is TGTGCCATCAGAACCCCTGGGGAGGGGGCGCGCGTCTATGGCTACACCTTC.

This clonotype was counted ten times or more. V is TRBV28 and J is TRBJ2-2; 11 bases map to TRBD2. The germline CDR1 and CDR2 sequences are MDHEN and SYDVKM. This CDR3 has 16 amino acids. V shed 4 bases, J shed 8 bases, and the junction held 9 bases outside the gene matches. The CDR3 DNA reads as TGTGCCAGCAGTTATGGCCGGACTAGCGGGTCTGGGGAGCTGTTTTTT. Translating it yields CASSYGRTSGSGELFF.

This clonotype occurred a few times. V is TRBV7-2 and J is TRBJ2-1; the D is unclear. CDR1 and CDR2 from the germline V gene are SGHTA and FQGNSA. This CDR3 has 17 residues. Deletions cut 0 bases from V and 6 bases from J, with 18 bases between. CDR3 bases: TGTGCCAGCAGCTTAGCCCCGCTGGCGGTTAGCCGCAATGAGCAGTTCTTC. Its protein is CASSLAPLAVSRNEQFF.

In its sample, this clonotype was seen many times. The gene calls are TRBV28 and TRBJ2-6, with 11 positions matching TRBD1. This CDR3 spans 22 amino acids. J lost 2 bases, V lost 5 bases, and 20 bases had no gene match. The germline gives CDR1 MDHEN, CDR2 SYDVKM. In DNA form, the CDR3 reads TGTGCCAGCAGTCAAACACGGCCCGGGACAGGGGGATTATCGGCTGGGGCCAACGTCCTGACTTTC. Amino acid sequence: CASSQTRPGTGGLSAGANVLTF.

Many counts were recorded for this clonotype. The rearrangement links TRBV29-1 to TRBJ2-7, with D possibly matching TRBD2 (6 bases). There are 14 residues in the CDR3. Germline V CDR1 and CDR2: SQVTM, ANQGSEA. The V end was cut by 3 bases, the J end by 7 bases, with 19 bases between. CDR3 in amino acids: CSVDGSSLRGEQYF. CDR3 in DNA: TGCAGCGTTGATGGTAGCAGCCTACGGGGGGAGCAGTACTTC.

This chain connects TRBV7-8 to TRBJ1-2, with D possibly TRBD1 on 5 matching bases. The CDR3 is 15 amino acids. Trimming cost V 1 base and J 2 bases, with 11 bases left between them. CDR1 and CDR2 (germline): SGHVS, FQNEAQ. The CDR3 is CASSLVGGINYGYTF. The CDR3 DNA is TGTGCCAGCAGCTTAGTTGGGGGTATAAACTATGGCTACACCTTC.

For this clonotype: This may stem from a read error, because a much larger clone lies one nucleotide away. The chain carries TRBV10-3 and TRBJ2-3, with TRBD1 identical over 7 bases. CDR1 ENHRY and CDR2 SYGVKD come from the germline V gene. CDR3 length: 13 amino acids. CDR3 sequence reads: CAIRDSAMDTRYF. CDR3 bases: TGTGCCATCCGGGACAGTGCGATGGATACGCGGTATTTT.

This clonotype was seen more than once but under ten times. A much bigger clone sits one base away, suggesting this may be a read error. In this CDR3 the conserved last residue, phenylalanine or tryptophan, is missing, so a read error is likely. The chain joins TRBV4-2 to TRBJ2-7, with 8 bases identical to TRBD2. The CDR3 covers 16 residues. V was clipped by 0 bases and J by 2 bases; unmatched bases: 6. The germline gives CDR1 LGHNA, CDR2 YNFKEQ. This chain's CDR3 is CASSQDLLAGPYEQYL. CDR3 nucleotide sequence: TGTGCCAGCAGCCAAGATCTTCTAGCGGGCCCCTACGAGCAGTACCTC.

In its sample, this clonotype was seen a few times. The V gene is TRBV6-5, the J gene TRBJ1-2; 9 bases are a match to TRBD1. CDR1 MNHEY and CDR2 SVGAGI come from the germline V gene. The trim removed 10 bases at V and 8 bases at J, leaving 14 bases unmatched. The CDR3 loop spans 14 amino acids. The CDR3 spells CATVDEQGARGYTF. CDR3 sequence (DNA): TGTGCCACAGTAGACGAACAGGGGGCGCGCGGCTACACCTTC.

This rearrangement joins TRBV20-1 to TRBJ2-2; the D is unclear. Looked up from germline, CDR1 is DFQATT and CDR2 is SNEGSKA (reference sequence). The length of the CDR3 is 13 residues. The V and J ends lost 6 bases and 2 bases respectively, with 10 bases between them. Here the CDR3 reads CSANYPNTGELFF. CDR3 sequence (DNA): TGCAGTGCCAACTATCCCAACACCGGGGAGCTGTTTTTT.

V is TRBV7-2 and J is TRBJ2-7; a weak D match, TRBD2 (6 bases). Judging by the DNA end, TRBJ2-1 fits better; the J call may be wrong. Looked up from germline, CDR1 is SGHTA and CDR2 is FQGNSA. This CDR3 comprises 15 residues. In DNA form, the CDR3 reads TGTGCCAGCAGCCCGCGGGCCAGCGGGTACAATGAGCAGTTCTTC. Protein product: CASSPRASGYNEQFF.

The J gene is TRBJ1-4, the V gene TRBV20-1; possible D gene TRBD1, 6 bases. Germline CDR1 and CDR2: DFQATT and SNEGSKA (reference sequence). Trimming pared 5 bases from V and 7 bases from J, leaving 14 bases between. CDR3 length: 13 residues. This chain's CDR3 is CSASPDRLEKLFF. DNA of the CDR3: TGCAGTGCTTCTCCAGACAGGCTTGAAAAACTGTTTTTT.

The genes are TRBV7-2 and TRBJ2-7; possibly TRBD1 for D (5 bases). There are 14 residues in the CDR3. Germline loops: CDR1 SGHTA, CDR2 FQGNSA. V was clipped by 8 bases and J by 4 bases, with 18 bases between them. CDR3 protein: CASHQGGRSYEQYF. Written as DNA, the CDR3 is TGTGCCAGCCACCAGGGTGGTAGGTCGTACGAGCAGTACTTC.

The V call is TRBV5-1, the J call TRBJ1-1, with 10 bases lining up with TRBD1. The V segment lost 3 bases and the J segment 7 bases; nucleotides outside the gene matches: 3. This CDR3 region has 13 residues. The germline V gene encodes CDR1 SGHRS and CDR2 YFSETQ. This CDR3 reads CASSWTGGNEAFF. The CDR3 DNA follows: TGCGCCAGCAGCTGGACAGGGGGGAATGAAGCTTTCTTT.

This clonotype was recorded at least ten times. The genes are TRBV29-1 and TRBJ2-7, with D possibly called TRBD1 or TRBD2 (5 bases each). V lost 4 bases and J 1 base, leaving 8 bases between the germline ends. Germline-derived CDR1 and CDR2 are SQVTM and ANQGSEA. The CDR3 has 12 amino acids. The CDR3 sequence is CSVGDGSYEQYF. DNA for the CDR3: TGCAGCGTTGGGGACGGTTCCTACGAGCAGTACTTC.

This clonotype has only a few counts. The V call is TRBV7-9, the J call TRBJ2-5; no definite D call. The DNA end lines up better with TRBJ2-7; the J call may be wrong. CDR1 and CDR2 from the germline V gene are SEHNR and FQNEAQ (reference sequence). The length of the CDR3 is 18 residues. The CDR3 loop is CASSLGFAVSTSPYEQYF. In nucleotides, the CDR3 is TGTGCCAGCAGCTTAGGGTTTGCAGTTTCTACCTCACCCTACGAGCAGTACTTC.

Only a few counts were recorded for this clonotype. V is TRBV15 and J is TRBJ2-1, with 10 bases aligning to TRBD1. The CDR3 loop spans 15 amino acids. V dropped 3 bases and J dropped 3; count of bases not matched to a gene: 2. Germline CDR1 and CDR2: LNHNV and YYDKDF (reference sequence). This CDR3 is CATSSGQGDYNEQFF. CDR3 in DNA: TGTGCCACCAGCAGCGGACAGGGGGACTACAATGAGCAGTTCTTC.

The V and J genes are TRBV5-6 and TRBJ2-7; D perhaps matches TRBD2 (6 bases). The CDR3 runs to 14 residues. Looked up from germline, CDR1 is SGHDT and CDR2 is YYEEEE. The V end was cut by 4 bases, the J end by 6 bases, with 17 bases between. The DNA of the CDR3 is TGTGCCAGCAGCCGAACGAATCTAGCGCTCGAGCAGTACTTC. This codes for CASSRTNLALEQYF.

This clonotype was observed at least ten times. V usage is TRBV7-2 and J usage is TRBJ2-7, with D possibly being TRBD2 (5 bases). The CDR3 contains 15 residues. The V gene's germline CDR1 is SGHTA and CDR2 FQGNSA. Trimming stripped 6 bases from V and 0 bases from J, with 15 bases between. CDR3: CASSPAVGSSYEQYF. In DNA, the CDR3 is TGTGCCAGCAGTCCAGCGGTTGGGAGCTCCTACGAGCAGTACTTC.